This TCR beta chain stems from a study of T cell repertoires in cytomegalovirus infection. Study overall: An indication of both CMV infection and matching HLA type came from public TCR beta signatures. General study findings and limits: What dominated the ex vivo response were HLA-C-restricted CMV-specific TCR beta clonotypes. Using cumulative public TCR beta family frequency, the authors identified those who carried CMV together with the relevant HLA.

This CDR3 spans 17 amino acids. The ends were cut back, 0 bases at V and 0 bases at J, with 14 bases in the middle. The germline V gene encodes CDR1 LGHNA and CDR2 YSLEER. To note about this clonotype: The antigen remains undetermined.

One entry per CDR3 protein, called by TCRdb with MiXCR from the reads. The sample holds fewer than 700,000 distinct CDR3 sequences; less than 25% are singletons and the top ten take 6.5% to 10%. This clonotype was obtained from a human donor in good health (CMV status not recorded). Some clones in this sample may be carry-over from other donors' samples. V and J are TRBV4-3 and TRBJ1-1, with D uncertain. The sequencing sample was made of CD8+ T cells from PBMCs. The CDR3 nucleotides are TGCGCCAGCAGCCAAGATTGGCCCCTTCCTATGAACACTGAAGCTTTCTTT. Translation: CASSQDWPLPMNTEAFF.